This entry features one TCR beta chain sequence. As yet, its antigen is unknown. There are 12 residues in the CDR3. CDR1 and CDR2 (germline): ENHRY, SYGVKD. V gave up 6 bases and J gave up 14 bases; unmatched junction bases: 8. This sample is part of a study of cytotoxic CD8 clonotypes in ibrutinib-treated CLL. Whole-study context: The subjects consisted of roughly 12 relapsed/refractory and some 15 treatment-naive individuals, with some 18 IGHV unmutated.

Here immunoSEQ multiplex PCR was the method, and the copy in TCRdb shows in-frame clones only, minus some. The table includes under 300,000 clones, around 69% detected once. Overall study findings and caveats: Increased clonality at ibrutinib response gave way to a return toward baseline at progression.

Sequenced material: PBMCs, taken at disease progression, from a patient treated with ibrutinib. This TCR derives from a human donor with chronic lymphocytic leukemia. The chain has TRBV10-3 and TRBJ2-1; TRBD2 matches 9 bases. As DNA, the CDR3 is TGTGCCATCAGGTCGGGACTAGCCAAAGAGTTCTTC. It yields the protein CAIRSGLAKEFF.